Listed below are T cell receptor beta chains from one sample, sequenced in a study of OX40 agonist ivuxolimab in advanced cancers. Profiling relied on immunoSEQ multiplex PCR, and the TCRdb table lists in-frame clones only, not all of them. The data show about 95,000 clones, around 82% seen once. This specimen consisted of CD4+ or CD8+ T cells sorted from blood, obtained in a trial of the OX40 agonist ivuxolimab. Receptors were obtained from an adult with an advanced solid tumor such as melanoma, head and neck, liver or kidney cancer. Both conserved end residues are part of each CDR3. A D gene is named only where the DNA matches it firmly. The size of a clone is reported for some rows only, either as once, few or many, or as a class for expanded clones.

abundance,j_gene,v_gene,d_gene,CDR3nt,CDR3aa
NA,TRBJ1-4,TRBV5-1,NA,TGCGCCAGCAGCTTGACAGGGTGGGGAGGTGAAAAACTGTTTTTT,CASSLTGWGGEKLFF
NA,TRBJ2-3,TRBV13,TRBD2,TGTGCCAGCAGCACCTTGAGGGGCGGGAGTTATTCAGATACGCAGTATTTT,CASSTLRGGSYSDTQYF
NA,TRBJ2-6,TRBV7-9,NA,TGTGCCAGCAGCTTAGTGGGGGCCTCTGGGGCCAACGTCCTGACTTTC,CASSLVGASGANVLTF
NA,TRBJ1-2,TRBV29-1,NA,TGCAGCGTTGAGGTCAGAAACTATGGCTACACCTTC,CSVEVRNYGYTF
NA,TRBJ2-5,TRBV9,TRBD2,TGTGCCAGCAGCCCACGACTAGCGCAAGAGACCCAGTACTTC,CASSPRLAQETQYF
NA,TRBJ2-4,TRBV4-1,NA,TGCGCCAGCAGCCAAGATGATTTGGCAGAAAACATTCAGTACTTC,CASSQDDLAENIQYF
NA,TRBJ2-6,TRBV5-1,NA,TGCGCCAGCAGTCTAGACTTAAACTCTGGGGCCAACGTCCTGACTTTC,CASSLDLNSGANVLTF
once,TRBJ2-5,TRBV10-3,NA,TGTGCCATCAGTGATTCCTCCTCGGAGCAGTACTTC,CAISDSSSEQYF
NA,TRBJ2-5,TRBV5-1,NA,TGCGCCAGCAGCTTAATGAGTCGGGGGCAAGAGACCCAGTACTTC,CASSLMSRGQETQYF
NA,TRBJ2-2,TRBV7-9,NA,TGTGCCAGCAGCTCAGGGGCCAGCAATGGGTTGGGCACCGGGGAGCTGTTTTTT,CASSSGASNGLGTGELFF
NA,TRBJ1-5,TRBV21-1,NA,TGTGCCAGCAGCAATTGGCAACAGCCCCAGCATTTT,CASSNWQQPQHF
NA,TRBJ2-7,TRBV7-8,NA,TGTGCCAGCAGCTTGAGATGGGAGCAGTACTTC,CASSLRWEQYF
NA,TRBJ2-2,TRBV27,NA,TGTGCCAGCAGTAGCGGATCAGTAACCGGGGAGCTGTTTTTT,CASSSGSVTGELFF
NA,TRBJ2-7,TRBV9,NA,TGTGCCAGCAGTGTAGCGGCAGGGGAAACCTACGAGCAGTACTTC,CASSVAAGETYEQYF
NA,TRBJ1-4,TRBV4-3,NA,TGCGCCAGCAGCCAGTCATCGAGGGATGAAAAACTGTTTTTT,CASSQSSRDEKLFF
NA,TRBJ2-7,TRBV10-3,TRBD1,TGTGCCATCAAAAACAGCAGGGGGCCGCTCCTCGAGCAGTACTTC,CAIKNSRGPLLEQYF
NA,TRBJ1-1,TRBV9,NA,TGTGCCAGCAGCGTATCGCCGGGACCTAACACTGAAGCTTTCTTT,CASSVSPGPNTEAFF
NA,TRBJ2-1,TRBV19,NA,TGTGCCAGTAGTCCGGACCTAGGGGCCTACAATGAGCAGTTCTTC,CASSPDLGAYNEQFF
NA,TRBJ2-4,TRBV7-3,TRBD1,TGTGCCAGCAGCCCAACAGGGGGCGAAAACATTCAGTACTTC,CASSPTGGENIQYF
few,TRBJ1-2,TRBV11-2,NA,TGTGCCAGCAGCTCGGTAGGAAGCGGTAACTATGGCTACACCTTC,CASSSVGSGNYGYTF
NA,TRBJ2-1,TRBV9,NA,TGTGCCAGCAGCGTAGCTGAGGGCTTCTACAATGAGCAGTTCTTC,CASSVAEGFYNEQFF
NA,TRBJ2-5,TRBV28,NA,TGTGCCAGCAGGGCAGGGGGGGACCAAGAGACCCAGTACTTC,CASRAGGDQETQYF
NA,TRBJ2-7,TRBV11-2,NA,TGTGCCAGCAGCCGTTATTACGAGCAGTACTTC,CASSRYYEQYF
NA,TRBJ2-2,TRBV4-1,NA,TGCGCCAGCAGCCAAGAAGCCGGGGTAGTCACCGGGGAGCTGTTTTTT,CASSQEAGVVTGELFF
NA,TRBJ1-3,TRBV19,NA,TGTGCCAGTAGTGACTCCAGGGGACGGTCTGGAAACACCATATATTTT,CASSDSRGRSGNTIYF
NA,TRBJ2-1,TRBV2,NA,TGTGCCAGCAGTTCCCCCCGGTATGAGCAGTTCTTC,CASSSPRYEQFF
NA,TRBJ2-7,TRBV7-6,NA,TGTGCCAGCAGCTTATTCGGGGAGCAGTACTTC,CASSLFGEQYF
medium-sized,TRBJ1-1,TRBV28,NA,TGTGCCAGCAGTCCTACTGGACGGGTGAACACTGAAGCTTTCTTT,CASSPTGRVNTEAFF
NA,TRBJ2-3,TRBV14,NA,TGTGCCAGCAGCCAGTGGACTACAACAGATACGCAGTATTTT,CASSQWTTTDTQYF
NA,TRBJ2-7,TRBV7-2,TRBD2,TGTGCCAGCAACATAGCGGGAGTAATGAACGAGCAGTACTTC,CASNIAGVMNEQYF
NA,TRBJ2-7,TRBV11-3,TRBD2,TGTGCCAGCAGCACGAGCGGGAGAGACGAGCAGTACTTC,CASSTSGRDEQYF
NA,TRBJ2-7,TRBV28,TRBD2,TGTGCCAGCAGTCTCAATGGACTAGCGGGAGTAGGCCACGAGCAGTACTTC,CASSLNGLAGVGHEQYF
NA,TRBJ1-5,TRBV27,NA,TGTGCCAGCAGTTTATCTAAACAGGTAAGCAATCAGCCCCAGCATTTT,CASSLSKQVSNQPQHF
NA,TRBJ2-5,TRBV4-1,TRBD1,TGCGCCAGCAGCCAGGGGACAGGGTTTGAGGGCGAGACCCAGTACTTC,CASSQGTGFEGETQYF
NA,TRBJ2-6,TRBV27,NA,TGTGCCAGCAGTTTTTCTGGGGCCAACGTCCTGACTTTC,CASSFSGANVLTF
NA,TRBJ2-6,TRBV7-9,NA,TGTGCCAGCAGCTTCTATATCCCGCCTGGGGCCAACGTCCTGACTTTC,CASSFYIPPGANVLTF
NA,TRBJ2-7,TRBV25-1,TRBD1,TGTGCCAGCAGTGACGTGGGACAGTTCTCCTACGAGCAGTACTTC,CASSDVGQFSYEQYF
NA,TRBJ2-1,TRBV7-9,TRBD2,TGTGCCAGCAGCTTCCTGACCGGGACTAGCGGGACCAACAATGAGCAGTTCTTC,CASSFLTGTSGTNNEQFF
once,TRBJ1-3,TRBV6-5,TRBD1,TGTGCCAGCAGTCAGACAGGGCCCTCAAACACCATATATTTT,CASSQTGPSNTIYF
once,TRBJ2-3,TRBV28,NA,TGTGCCAGCAGTTTATCGGGACTTTCCGGTACGCAGTATTTT,CASSLSGLSGTQYF
NA,TRBJ2-1,TRBV11-2,NA,TGTGCCAGCAGCTTAGAGTTAGCGCGGGATGAGCAGTTCTTC,CASSLELARDEQFF